Listed below are T cell receptor beta chains from one sample, sequenced in a study of CD8 T cells in ankylosing spondylitis. TCRdb re-called the 5' RACE reads through MiXCR, storing one row per CDR3 protein. Seen here are over 700,000 distinct CDR3 sequences, around 19% observed once, and the top ten hold around 20%. Sequenced material: blood, either unsorted or a sorted T cell fraction (not recorded which). The receptors were gathered from a male donor with ankylosing spondylitis. Each CDR3 is given with its conserved first and last residue. The order of the fields is V gene, CDR3 length, clone size, J gene, D gene, CDR3 DNA, CDR3 protein. A D gene is named only where the DNA matches it firmly. Rows give clone size only sometimes, using once, few, many, or a class for an expanded clone.

V: TRBV20-1
length: 15
size: few
J: TRBJ1-2
D: -
DNA: TGCAGTGCTAGAGATGTTAACCTCGGGGGGTATGGCTACACCTTC
CDR3: CSARDVNLGGYGYTF

V: TRBV20-1
length: 16
size: -
J: TRBJ2-1
D: -
DNA: TGCAGTGCTAGATTCAACAGGGCCCAACACTACAATGAGCAGTTCTTC
CDR3: CSARFNRAQHYNEQFF

V: TRBV20-1
length: 15
size: -
J: TRBJ1-4
D: TRBD1
DNA: TGCAGTGCTAGAGATTCGGGACAGGGCAGTGAAAAACTGTTTTTT
CDR3: CSARDSGQGSEKLFF

V: TRBV29-1
length: 14
size: -
J: TRBJ1-1
D: -
DNA: TGCAGCGTTGAGTCGGCAGGGCTGAACACTGAAGCTTTCTTT
CDR3: CSVESAGLNTEAFF

V: TRBV10-3
length: 17
size: -
J: TRBJ1-2
D: TRBD1
DNA: TGTGCCATCAGTGAGGGGCCGGGACAGCTACCCTTCTATGGCTACACCTTC
CDR3: CAISEGPGQLPFYGYTF

V: TRBV6-5
length: 17
size: -
J: TRBJ1-3
D: TRBD1
DNA: TGTGCCAGCAGTTCCACCCCCGGGACAGGGACTGGAAACACCATATATTTT
CDR3: CASSSTPGTGTGNTIYF

V: TRBV20-1
length: 11
size: many
J: TRBJ1-1
D: -
DNA: TGCAGTGCAATACCAACAGGTGAAGCTTTCTTT
CDR3: CSAIPTGEAFF

V: TRBV9
length: 15
size: few
J: TRBJ2-5
D: -
DNA: TGTGCCAGCAGCGCATCCGGGACACGGACCGAGACCCAGTACTTC
CDR3: CASSASGTRTETQYF

V: TRBV12-3/TRBV12-4
length: 17
size: -
J: TRBJ2-2
D: TRBD2
DNA: TGTGCCAGCAGTTCCACCCCTAGGACTAGCGGGACCGGGGAGCTGTTTTTT
CDR3: CASSSTPRTSGTGELFF

V: TRBV12-3/TRBV12-4
length: 13
size: -
J: TRBJ2-3
D: -
DNA: TGTGCCAGCAGTTTAATTAGCGGTTATACGCAGTATTTT
CDR3: CASSLISGYTQYF

V: TRBV6-1
length: 14
size: -
J: TRBJ1-1
D: TRBD1
DNA: TGTGCCAGCAACTACGGACAGGCCGGTACTGAAGCTTTCTTT
CDR3: CASNYGQAGTEAFF

V: TRBV6-5
length: 13
size: few
J: TRBJ2-2
D: -
DNA: TGTGCCAGCAGTTACACCGGACCCGGGGAGCTGTTTTTT
CDR3: CASSYTGPGELFF

V: TRBV5-1
length: 16
size: -
J: TRBJ1-6
D: -
DNA: TGCGCCAGCAGACCCGACCGGACTCCCGTCAGTTCACCCCTCCACTTT
CDR3: CASRPDRTPVSSPLHF

V: TRBV23-1
length: 17
size: once
J: TRBJ1-6
D: TRBD1
DNA: TGCGCCAGCGGGGGACAGGGGATCGAGGGGTATAATTCACCCCTCCACTTT
CDR3: CASGGQGIEGYNSPLHF

V: TRBV29-1
length: 13
size: -
J: TRBJ1-1
D: -
DNA: TGCAGCGTTGACGACAGGTTGAACACTGAAGCTTTCTTT
CDR3: CSVDDRLNTEAFF

V: TRBV5-1
length: 16
size: -
J: TRBJ2-7
D: TRBD2
DNA: TGCGCCAGCAGCGGTTTAGCGGGAGTTATTCCCTACGAGCAGTACTTC
CDR3: CASSGLAGVIPYEQYF

V: TRBV11-2
length: 16
size: -
J: TRBJ2-7
D: -
DNA: TGTGCCAGCAGCTTTCCCCCTGACAGGTTCGACTACGAGCAGTACTTC
CDR3: CASSFPPDRFDYEQYF

V: TRBV6-6
length: 13
size: few
J: TRBJ2-1
D: -
DNA: TGTGCCAGCAGTTACGGTATTTGGGATGAGCAGTTCTTC
CDR3: CASSYGIWDEQFF

V: TRBV4-1
length: 16
size: -
J: TRBJ2-2
D: TRBD2
DNA: TGCGCCAGCAGCCAACGTAGCGGGGCGAACACCGGGGAGCTGTTTTTT
CDR3: CASSQRSGANTGELFF

V: TRBV7-2
length: 13
size: -
J: TRBJ1-6
D: -
DNA: TGTGCCAGCAGCCCCGGACGCCGTGAGCCCCTCCACTTT
CDR3: CASSPGRREPLHF

V: TRBV27
length: 13
size: -
J: TRBJ2-2
D: -
DNA: TGTGCCAGCCGGACTTTACTACACGGGGAGCTGTTTTTT
CDR3: CASRTLLHGELFF

V: TRBV4-1
length: 13
size: few
J: TRBJ1-6
D: -
DNA: TGCGCCAGCAGCCAAGATGTTAATTCACCCCTCCACTTT
CDR3: CASSQDVNSPLHF

V: TRBV12-3/TRBV12-4
length: 14
size: few
J: TRBJ1-3
D: -
DNA: TGTGCCAGCACCCTCCGGGGGACTGGAAACACCATATATTTT
CDR3: CASTLRGTGNTIYF

V: TRBV25-1
length: 14
size: -
J: TRBJ2-1
D: TRBD2
DNA: TGTGCCAGCAGCTCCGGACTAGCGGGACCTGGGCAGTTCTTC
CDR3: CASSSGLAGPGQFF

V: TRBV12-3/TRBV12-4
length: 18
size: -
J: TRBJ2-6
D: -
DNA: TGTGCCAGCAGCCGGTTTATCAGGGAGATCTCTGGGGCCAACGTCCTGACTTTC
CDR3: CASSRFIREISGANVLTF

V: TRBV20-1
length: 16
size: many
J: TRBJ1-1
D: -
DNA: TGCAGTGCTAGCCGGGGGACACCTGGCAGGTCGGCTGAAGCTTTCTTT
CDR3: CSASRGTPGRSAEAFF

V: TRBV20-1
length: 15
size: few
J: TRBJ2-3
D: -
DNA: TGCAGTGCTAGAGTTGCTGGGTGGGGTCCAGATACGCAGTATTTT
CDR3: CSARVAGWGPDTQYF

V: TRBV29-1
length: 15
size: -
J: TRBJ1-1
D: TRBD1
DNA: TGCAGCGGCGCGGGGAGAGGGGGCGGTGGTACTGAAGCTTTCTTT
CDR3: CSGAGRGGGGTEAFF

V: TRBV2
length: 14
size: -
J: TRBJ1-4
D: -
DNA: TGTGCCAGCAGTGAGTTGGGGACTACTTATGGAGTGTTTTTT
CDR3: CASSELGTTYGVFF

V: TRBV28
length: 15
size: few
J: TRBJ1-6
D: TRBD1
DNA: TGTGCCAGCAGTCCCTGGGACAGGGAAAATTCACCCCTCCACTTT
CDR3: CASSPWDRENSPLHF

V: TRBV7-6
length: 12
size: few
J: TRBJ2-5
D: -
DNA: TGTGCCAGCAGCGGACCCGGAGAGACCCAGTACTTC
CDR3: CASSGPGETQYF

V: TRBV5-4
length: 12
size: few
J: TRBJ1-1
D: -
DNA: TGTGCCAGCAGCTTCTTTGGGGGGGAAGCTTTCTTT
CDR3: CASSFFGGEAFF

V: TRBV5-1
length: 15
size: -
J: TRBJ1-5
D: -
DNA: TGCGCCAGCAGCTTGGAACCGGGACAAAATCAGCCCCAGCATTTT
CDR3: CASSLEPGQNQPQHF

V: TRBV12-3/TRBV12-4
length: 13
size: few
J: TRBJ1-1
D: -
DNA: TGTGCCAGCAGTGAAGTACGGTACACTGAAGCTTTCTTT
CDR3: CASSEVRYTEAFF

V: TRBV20-1
length: 14
size: -
J: TRBJ2-5
D: -
DNA: TGCAGTGCTAGTTTCCAGTCATACAGTGAGACCCAGTACTTC
CDR3: CSASFQSYSETQYF

V: TRBV5-6
length: 16
size: few
J: TRBJ2-5
D: TRBD2
DNA: TGTGCCAGCAGCGTTGGACTAGCGGGGGTCGGAGAGACCCAGTACTTC
CDR3: CASSVGLAGVGETQYF

V: TRBV12-3/TRBV12-4
length: 13
size: many
J: TRBJ1-1
D: -
DNA: TGTGCCAGCAGTCCAACAGGGTACACTGAAGCTTTCTTT
CDR3: CASSPTGYTEAFF

V: TRBV28
length: 14
size: few
J: TRBJ2-7
D: TRBD1
DNA: TGTGCCAGCAGTCGTACCGGACAGGTAAAAGAGCAGTACTTC
CDR3: CASSRTGQVKEQYF

V: TRBV4-2
length: 16
size: few
J: TRBJ2-2
D: TRBD2
DNA: TGTGCCAGCAGCCAAGGGACTAGCTTAATCACCGGGGAGCTGTTTTTT
CDR3: CASSQGTSLITGELFF

V: TRBV9
length: 17
size: few
J: TRBJ2-2
D: -
DNA: TGTGCCAGCAGCGCCGACGCAAGAGGGGGTCGGGCCGGGGAGCTGTTTTTT
CDR3: CASSADARGGRAGELFF

V: TRBV7-9
length: 14
size: few
J: TRBJ2-1
D: -
DNA: TGTGCCAGCACCCCCCTGGCGGATTACAATGAGCAGTTCTTC
CDR3: CASTPLADYNEQFF

V: TRBV12-3/TRBV12-4
length: 15
size: few
J: TRBJ1-1
D: TRBD1
DNA: TGTGCCAGCAGTTTAGACAGGGGAGGTAGCACTGAAGCTTTCTTT
CDR3: CASSLDRGGSTEAFF

V: TRBV5-1
length: 14
size: few
J: TRBJ2-3
D: TRBD2
DNA: TGCGCCAGCAGATCCTCCCGGGAGGCAGATACGCAGTATTTT
CDR3: CASRSSREADTQYF

V: TRBV5-1
length: 14
size: -
J: TRBJ1-1
D: -
DNA: TGCGCCAGCAGCTTCCGGGACACCTACACTGAAGCTTTCTTT
CDR3: CASSFRDTYTEAFF

V: TRBV4-1
length: 18
size: few
J: TRBJ2-3
D: TRBD2
DNA: TGCGCCAGCAGCCAAGGGGTTAGGGCTAGCGGGAGCTCAGATACGCAGTATTTT
CDR3: CASSQGVRASGSSDTQYF

V: TRBV29-1
length: 14
size: -
J: TRBJ2-1
D: TRBD2
DNA: TGCAGCGTTGACGGAGCGGGATACTACAATGAGCAGTTCTTC
CDR3: CSVDGAGYYNEQFF

V: TRBV6-2/TRBV6-3
length: 15
size: -
J: TRBJ2-7
D: -
DNA: TGTGCCAGCAGAGACCGGGACGCCAGCTCCTACGAGCAGTACTTC
CDR3: CASRDRDASSYEQYF

V: TRBV5-1
length: 16
size: -
J: TRBJ2-3
D: TRBD2
DNA: TGCGCCAGCAGCTTGGAAGAGCGGGGGGGCACAGATACGCAGTATTTT
CDR3: CASSLEERGGTDTQYF

V: TRBV5-1
length: 15
size: -
J: TRBJ1-4
D: -
DNA: TGCGCCAGCAGCTTGGTGGGGAACCCTAATGAAAAACTGTTTTTT
CDR3: CASSLVGNPNEKLFF

V: TRBV20-1
length: 16
size: -
J: TRBJ1-5
D: -
DNA: TGCAGTGCTAGCCCGGGACATCAATATAGCAATCAGCCCCAGCATTTT
CDR3: CSASPGHQYSNQPQHF

V: TRBV29-1
length: 13
size: few
J: TRBJ2-7
D: TRBD1
DNA: TGCAGCGTCGATCTGGGACAGGGCTACGAGCAGTACTTC
CDR3: CSVDLGQGYEQYF

V: TRBV29-1
length: 14
size: many
J: TRBJ2-1
D: TRBD2
DNA: TGCAGCGTTGATGCGCGGGGGGGGTACAATGAGCAGTTCTTC
CDR3: CSVDARGGYNEQFF

V: TRBV15
length: 16
size: few
J: TRBJ2-5
D: TRBD2
DNA: TGTGCCACCAGCAGCCTTACTAGCGGGAGGCAAGAGACCCAGTACTTC
CDR3: CATSSLTSGRQETQYF

V: TRBV9
length: 16
size: -
J: TRBJ1-6
D: TRBD1
DNA: TGTGCCAGCAGCGTAGACACCGGGACAGGGCATTCACCCCTCCACTTT
CDR3: CASSVDTGTGHSPLHF

V: TRBV19
length: 14
size: -
J: TRBJ2-1
D: -
DNA: TGTGCCAGCTCCACCGCGAGCTCCTACAATGAGCAGTTCTTC
CDR3: CASSTASSYNEQFF

V: TRBV18
length: 17
size: -
J: TRBJ2-1
D: -
DNA: TGTGCCAGCTCACGGGACAGTACTAGCGGTTGGCCCAATGAGCAGTTCTTC
CDR3: CASSRDSTSGWPNEQFF